A selection of T cell receptor beta chains follows, all from one sample in a study of cytotoxic CD8 clonotypes in ibrutinib-treated CLL. TCRdb keeps only in-frame clones here, not all; method: immunoSEQ multiplex PCR. In the table there are some 200,000 clones, around 72% of which are singletons. The sample in question was PBMCs, obtained after 24 months of ibrutinib treatment. These receptors originate from a human donor with chronic lymphocytic leukemia. Both conserved end residues are part of each CDR3. D genes are given only for firm matches. Size is omitted from some rows. Given values are once, few, many or a class for expanded clones.

d_call	v_call	j_call	clone_size	cdr3_nt	cdr3_aa
NA	TRBV4-3	TRBJ2-7	NA	TGCGCCAGCAGCCAAGTTTTACACGGTGGCTACGAGCAGTACTTC	CASSQVLHGGYEQYF
NA	TRBV18	TRBJ2-3	few	TGTGCCAGCTCACCAGCAGATACGCAGTATTTT	CASSPADTQYF
NA	TRBV5-1	TRBJ2-7	NA	TGCGCCAGCAGCTTGGCCATCGGGTCTGGGGTTGGCGAGCAGTACTTC	CASSLAIGSGVGEQYF
NA	TRBV4-3	TRBJ2-7	NA	TGCGCCAGCAGCCAAGATTGGGGAGGCTACTACGGGCAGTACTTC	CASSQDWGGYYGQYF
TRBD1	TRBV18	TRBJ1-1	once	TGTGCCAGCTCACCGGGACGGGGACAGGGGACTGAAGCTTTCTTT	CASSPGRGQGTEAFF
TRBD1	TRBV11-2	TRBJ1-1	NA	TGTGCCAGCAGCGAACAGGGGCGAAGGAACACTGAAGCTTTCTTT	CASSEQGRRNTEAFF
NA	TRBV11-2	TRBJ2-5	NA	TGTGCCAGCAGCTTAAGCGTCTCTCAAGAGACCCAGTACTTC	CASSLSVSQETQYF
TRBD1	TRBV5-1	TRBJ2-2	NA	TGCGCCACCGAACACGGGACAGGGAACACCGGGGAGCTGTTTTTT	CATEHGTGNTGELFF
NA	TRBV6-5	TRBJ2-7	NA	TGTGCCAGCAGAGAAAGACAGTTGAGCTCCTACGAGCAGTACTTC	CASRERQLSSYEQYF
NA	TRBV5-1	TRBJ1-2	NA	TGCGCCAGCAGCCCGGGGCCAGCAGATGGTTATGGCTACACCTTC	CASSPGPADGYGYTF
NA	TRBV27	TRBJ1-5	few	TGTGCCAGCACCAAGGGCAATCTATTCGGACAGCCCCAGCATTTT	CASTKGNLFGQPQHF
NA	TRBV6-5	TRBJ2-3	NA	TGTGCCAGCAGTTATGGGCACCCATCCCTTTCAGATACGCAGTATTTT	CASSYGHPSLSDTQYF
TRBD2	TRBV7-8	TRBJ2-1	NA	TGTGCCAGCACGGCTAGCGGGAGAGATATCTACAATGAGCAGTTCTTC	CASTASGRDIYNEQFF
NA	TRBV19	TRBJ2-7	few	TGTGCCAGTAGTATTGTAGGGATCCCCTACGAGCAGTACTTC	CASSIVGIPYEQYF
NA	TRBV7-7	TRBJ1-5	NA	TGTGCCAGCAGCTTAGCCCGGGGTCAGCCCCAGCATTTT	CASSLARGQPQHF
NA	TRBV5-1	TRBJ2-7	NA	TGCGCCAGCAGCGTGGTTTCGGGTTCTGACGAGCAGTACTTC	CASSVVSGSDEQYF
NA	TRBV2	TRBJ1-3	NA	TGTGCCAGCAGTACCGGGACAAGTGGAAACACCATATATTTT	CASSTGTSGNTIYF
NA	TRBV28	TRBJ2-7	NA	TGTGCCAGCAGTCCCCCAGGGCGCCATTACGAGCAGTACTTC	CASSPPGRHYEQYF